Described below is a single T cell receptor (beta chain) sequence and its context. The sample originates from a study of cytomegalovirus exposure and HLA in healthy donors. Turning to the study itself: Early on, a data release was issued that held 80 million or so unique TCRs from HLA-typed donors.

The germline V gene encodes CDR1 SGHRS and CDR2 YFSETQ. Trimming pared 0 bases from V and 0 bases from J, leaving 7 bases between. This CDR3 has 14 amino acids. It was with 60 Vbeta and 13 Jbeta primers that the PCR ran. TCRdb's table, derived via immunoSEQ multiplex PCR, lists solely in-frame clones and lacks some. The sample table sets out 100,000 to 150,000 clones. The V call is TRBV5-1, the J call TRBJ2-7; no definite D call. The receptor comes from a middle-aged woman in good health and CMV-seropositive. The sample taken for sequencing was PBMCs. The CDR3 nucleotides read TGCGCCAGCAGCTTGGTTTCAGACTCCTACGAGCAGTACTTC. Residues: CASSLVSDSYEQYF.